This passage covers 7 T cell receptor beta chains from one sample sequenced in a study of long-term antiretroviral therapy in people with HIV. Sequencing relied on immunoSEQ assay v3.0, run at survey level. The repertoire was sequenced with immunoSEQ multiplex PCR; TCRdb's copy has only in-frame clones and lacks some. The data show 30,000 to 40,000 clones, around 85% seen once. The source was unsorted PBMCs, collected 1.5 years after starting antiretroviral therapy. Every receptor here comes from a man aged 18 to 29 with HIV.

J is TRBJ1-2 and V is TRBV30; D is uncertain. Trimming left V 0 bases short and J 7 bases short, with 6 bases between. The length of the CDR3 is 11 residues. The germline V gene encodes CDR1 GTSNPN and CDR2 SVGIG (reference sequence). CDR3 nucleotide sequence: TGTGCCTGGAGTGTTTCCGGTGGCTACACCTTC. Translated, it gives CAWSVSGGYTF.

V usage is TRBV28 and J usage is TRBJ2-7; 9 positions agree with TRBD1. Germline V CDR1 and CDR2: MDHEN, SYDVKM. The V segment lost 4 bases and the J segment 7 bases; nucleotides outside the gene matches: 5. The CDR3 has 13 residues. The CDR3 DNA follows: TGTGCCAGCAGTTGGGGACAGGGTATGGAGCAGTACTTC. Its translation is CASSWGQGMEQYF.

This sequence joins TRBV9 and TRBJ2-1; 8 nucleotides match TRBD2. This CDR3 has 18 amino acids. Germline assignment: CDR1 SGDLS and CDR2 YYNGEE. Trimming at V came to 3 bases and at J to 9 bases, leaving 20 bases not matched to a gene. The CDR3: CASSAVARSSGSLTEQFF. CDR3 bases: TGTGCCAGCAGCGCGGTAGCCCGTTCAAGCGGGAGTCTAACTGAGCAGTTCTTC.

The V call is TRBV7-8, the J call TRBJ2-2, with 10 bases lining up with TRBD2. Germline lookup yields CDR1 SGHVS and CDR2 FQNEAQ. Unmatched junction bases numbered 0, after V lost 0 bases and J lost 5 bases. The CDR3 is 15 residues long. In nucleotides, the CDR3 is TGTGCCAGCAGCTTAGCACTAGCGGGAACCGGGGAGCTGTTTTTT. It is translated as CASSLALAGTGELFF. The whole variable domain, remainder taken from reference TRBV7-8 and TRBJ2-2, is GAGVSQSPRYKVAKRGQDVALRCDPISGHVSLFWYQQALGQGPEFLTYFQNEAQLDKSGLPSDRFFAERPEGSVSTLKIQRTQQEDSAVYLCASSLALAGTGELFFGEGSRLTVL.

This clone was observed a handful of times. The rearrangement links TRBV19 to TRBJ1-1; D remains unclear. The germline V gene encodes CDR1 LNHDA and CDR2 SQIVND (reference sequence). V was cut by 1 base and J by 1 base, with 1 base left in between. There are 12 residues in the CDR3. CDR3 loop: CASSIGNTEAFF. Here the CDR3 DNA reads TGTGCCAGTAGTATAGGGAACACTGAAGCTTTCTTT.

The genes are TRBV13 and TRBJ2-7; 8 bases map to TRBD2. J gave up 3 bases and V 5 bases, and 9 bases lay outside the gene matches. The germline V gene encodes CDR1 PRHDT and CDR2 FYEKMQ (reference sequence). The CDR3 runs to 15 residues. CDR3 residues: CASSRRAGGNYEQYF. In DNA, the CDR3 is TGTGCCAGCAGCCGCCGGGCGGGAGGCAACTACGAGCAGTACTTC.

The chain recombines TRBV15 with TRBJ2-5; unclear D gene. Trimming pared 0 bases from V and 5 bases from J, leaving 10 bases between. This CDR3 is 14 amino acids long. CDR1 and CDR2 from the germline V gene are LNHNV and YYDKDF (reference sequence). CDR3 in DNA: TGTGCCACCAGCAGAGACAAGGCTGGTGAGACCCAGTACTTC. Its translation: CATSRDKAGETQYF.